This T cell receptor beta chain derives from a study of blood T cell repertoires in COVID-19. Study-wide context: Sites in the United States, Italy and Spain provided acute and convalescent COVID-19 samples. T cells, B-cell-depleted T cells, or PBMCs supplied cDNA or gDNA.

In the study's own analysis: Amplifying reference gene primers gave estimates of nucleated cell counts. Assay: immunoSEQ multiplex PCR; the TCRdb copy retains only in-frame clones and omits some. That table furnishes V, J and clone size, whereas the DNA furnished D and trimming. The sample lists over 90,000 clones; about 90% were seen once. The CDR3 sequence is 14 residues long. The germline V gene has CDR1 SGDLS and CDR2 YYNGEE. V was clipped by 6 bases and J by 6 bases, with 15 bases between them. Input material: peripheral blood. This TCR derives from a man between 45 and 60 years old in a cohort sampled during active COVID-19. V is TRBV9 and J is TRBJ2-2; D not certain. As DNA, the CDR3 is TGTGCCAGCACCGAATCGGGTCCCCCCGGGGAGCTGTTTTTT. This translates into CASTESGPPGELFF.